A selection of T cell receptor beta chains follows, all from one sample in a study of shared clonotypes between healthy human individuals. Sequencing was performed with immunoSEQ multiplex PCR; in TCRdb, only in-frame clones are kept and a portion is missing. The data contain 2 million to 2.5 million clones, nearly 97% of them singletons. The material sequenced was naive CD4+ T cells sorted from blood. The receptors shown here come from a man aged 18 to 30 in good health. CDR3s include the opening cysteine and the closing phenylalanine or tryptophan. D genes are given only for firm matches. A row's size may be missing; if present it is once, few, many or a size class.

D gene: TRBD1; J gene: TRBJ2-6; clone size: few; V gene: TRBV2; CDR3 DNA: TGTGCCAGGTCGGGACAGGGGGCTGCCGGGGCCAACGTCCTGACTTTC; CDR3 protein: CARSGQGAAGANVLTF
D gene: TRBD1; J gene: TRBJ2-2; clone size: NA; V gene: TRBV10-2; CDR3 DNA: TGCGCCAGCAGTGTGGGACAGGTAAACACCGGGGAGCTGTTTTTT; CDR3 protein: CASSVGQVNTGELFF
D gene: TRBD1; J gene: TRBJ2-7; clone size: NA; V gene: TRBV6-5; CDR3 DNA: TGTGCCAGCACTCCAGGGGGCAAAAAGGCCCACGAGCAGTACTTC; CDR3 protein: CASTPGGKKAHEQYF
D gene: NA; J gene: TRBJ2-7; clone size: NA; V gene: TRBV7-9; CDR3 DNA: TGTGCCAGCAGCTTAGGTCCCCACGGCTCCTACGAGCAGTACTTC; CDR3 protein: CASSLGPHGSYEQYF
D gene: TRBD2; J gene: TRBJ2-7; clone size: NA; V gene: TRBV14; CDR3 DNA: TGTGCCAGCAGCCAGCTACCTAGCGGCTCCTACGAGCAGTACTTC; CDR3 protein: CASSQLPSGSYEQYF
D gene: NA; J gene: TRBJ1-1; clone size: NA; V gene: TRBV7-3; CDR3 DNA: TGTGCCAGCAGCTTAAACCGGGACAAAACTGAAGCTTTCTTT; CDR3 protein: CASSLNRDKTEAFF
D gene: TRBD2; J gene: TRBJ2-7; clone size: NA; V gene: TRBV6-5; CDR3 DNA: TGTGCCAGCAGTTACGGGCGGGGGAACTACGAGCAGTACTTC; CDR3 protein: CASSYGRGNYEQYF
D gene: TRBD2; J gene: TRBJ2-1; clone size: NA; V gene: TRBV6-5; CDR3 DNA: TGTGCCAGCAGTCCTCCCGGCGGGAGCTACAATGAGCAGTTCTTC; CDR3 protein: CASSPPGGSYNEQFF
D gene: TRBD2; J gene: TRBJ2-3; clone size: NA; V gene: TRBV6-5; CDR3 DNA: TGTGCCAGCAAGTGGCTAGCGGGGTCAGATACGCAGTATTTT; CDR3 protein: CASKWLAGSDTQYF
D gene: TRBD2; J gene: TRBJ2-5; clone size: NA; V gene: TRBV19; CDR3 DNA: TGTGCCAGTAGGTTTAGTAGCGGGGCTCGAGAGACCCAGTACTTC; CDR3 protein: CASRFSSGARETQYF
D gene: NA; J gene: TRBJ1-2; clone size: NA; V gene: TRBV6-6; CDR3 DNA: TGTGCCAGCAGTTCCGGAGGGGATCGTGGCTACACCTTC; CDR3 protein: CASSSGGDRGYTF
D gene: TRBD1; J gene: TRBJ2-5; clone size: NA; V gene: TRBV5-1; CDR3 DNA: TGCGCCAGCGTTACAGGGGGGCCGGTCCAAGAGACCCAGTACTTC; CDR3 protein: CASVTGGPVQETQYF